What follows are 8 T cell receptor beta chains derived from one specimen sequenced in a study of T cells after posttransplantation cyclophosphamide. Methotrexate plus calcineurin inhibitor accompanied controls' myeloablative marrow transplants; sampling was 1 year later. Libraries were prepared by immunoSEQ multiplex PCR; TCRdb keeps only in-frame clonotypes and omits some of them. The repertoire holds 15,000 to 18,000 clones, with about four fifths as singletons. The sample in question was PBMCs, obtained approximately 370 days after allogeneic stem cell transplant with calcineurin inhibitor and methotrexate. These receptors came from a young adult male patient who received an allogeneic stem cell transplant from a related donor, was CMV-positive, and had no GVHD. Among the T cells, some may be from the graft donor.

The V and J genes are TRBV18 and TRBJ2-4, with D maybe TRBD2 (5 bases). The V end was cut by 3 bases, the J end by 6 bases, with 18 bases between. Per the germline V gene, CDR1 is KGHSH and CDR2 is LQKENI. This CDR3 contains 16 residues. The CDR3 sequence: CASSPPSWASRNIQYF. CDR3 DNA: TGTGCCAGCTCACCGCCCTCTTGGGCTAGCAGAAACATTCAGTACTTC.

The chain uses TRBV2 and TRBJ1-1; no clear D gene. V was clipped by 8 bases and J by 3 bases, with 13 bases between them. CDR1 SNHLY and CDR2 FYNNEI come from the germline V gene. This CDR3 is built from 13 residues. The CDR3: CASYPRVDTEAFF. For the CDR3, the DNA is TGTGCCAGCTACCCGAGGGTAGACACTGAAGCTTTCTTT.

This chain links TRBV5-6 with TRBJ2-7; TRBD1 is a possible D gene (6 bases). The V gene's germline CDR1 is SGHDT and CDR2 YYEEEE. The CDR3 is made up of 13 amino acids. V lost 4 bases, J lost 7 bases, and 15 bases lay in between. CDR3 protein: CASSATGLEEQYF. Here the CDR3 DNA reads TGTGCCAGCAGCGCCACAGGGTTGGAAGAGCAGTACTTC.

V usage is TRBV6-1 and J usage is TRBJ2-3, with a tentative D call TRBD2 (6 bases). Per germline, CDR1 MNHNS and CDR2 SASEGT. Trimming pared 1 base from V and 4 bases from J, leaving 15 bases between. CDR3 size: 16 residues. The DNA for the CDR3 is TGTGCCAGCAGTGAAGAAGTGGCGGGATCAGCAGATACGCAGTATTTT. Protein: CASSEEVAGSADTQYF.

This clone occurred once. The V and J genes are TRBV19 and TRBJ2-1; 10 nucleotides align to TRBD2. This CDR3 spans 16 amino acids. V lost 7 bases to trimming and J lost 9 bases; unmatched junction nucleotides: 15. CDR1 LNHDA and CDR2 SQIVND come from the germline V gene (reference sequence). Here the CDR3 reads CASTSRSAGGLSEQFF. CDR3 nucleotides: TGTGCCAGTACCTCCAGGTCAGCGGGAGGGTTAAGTGAGCAGTTCTTC.

This clone occurred once. The chain uses TRBV6-4 and TRBJ2-3; a possible D gene is TRBD1 (6 bases). Germline CDR1 reads MRHNA; CDR2 reads SNTAGT. Trimming took 3 bases from V and 4 from J, leaving 11 bases between them. This CDR3 has 14 amino acids. CDR3 region: CASSEGGSADTQYF. As DNA, the CDR3 is TGTGCCAGCAGTGAAGGGGGATCGGCAGATACGCAGTATTTT.

This clone was recorded only once. The genes are TRBV27 and TRBJ1-1, with a tentative D call TRBD1 (6 bases). V gave up 5 bases and J gave up 0 bases, with 16 bases separating them. CDR1 and CDR2 from the germline V gene are MNHEY and SMNVEV (reference sequence). The CDR3 totals 16 residues. The CDR3 protein is CASSHRAGRMNTEAFF. CDR3 coding DNA: TGTGCCAGCAGTCACAGGGCGGGTAGGATGAACACTGAAGCTTTCTTT.

This clone was observed once. V gene TRBV7-2 combines with J gene TRBJ1-1; perhaps TRBD1 as D (6 bases). V was trimmed by 5 bases and J by 1 base, leaving 11 bases between them. The CDR3 covers 14 residues. Per the germline V gene, CDR1 is SGHTA and CDR2 is FQGNSA. The CDR3: CASSPRTENTEAFF. The CDR3 region has the DNA TGTGCCAGCAGCCCCAGGACAGAGAACACTGAAGCTTTCTTT. The variable domain in full, with the rest retrieved from reference TRBV7-2 and TRBJ1-1, is GAGVSQSPSNKVTEKGKDVELRCDPISGHTALYWYRQSLGQGLEFLIYFQGNSAPDKSGLPSDRFSAERTGGSVSTLTIQRTQQEDSAVYLCASSPRTENTEAFFGQGTRLTVV.